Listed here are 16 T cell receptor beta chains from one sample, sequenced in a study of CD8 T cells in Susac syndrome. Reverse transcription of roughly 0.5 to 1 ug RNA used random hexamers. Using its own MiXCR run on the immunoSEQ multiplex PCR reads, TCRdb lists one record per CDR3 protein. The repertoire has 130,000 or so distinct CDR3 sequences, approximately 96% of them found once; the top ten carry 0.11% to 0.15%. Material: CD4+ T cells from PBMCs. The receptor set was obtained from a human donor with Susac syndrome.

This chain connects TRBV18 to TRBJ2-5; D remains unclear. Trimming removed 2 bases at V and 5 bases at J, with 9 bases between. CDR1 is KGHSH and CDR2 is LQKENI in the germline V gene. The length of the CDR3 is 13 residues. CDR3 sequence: CASSPRVWETQYF. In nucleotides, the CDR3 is TGTGCCAGCTCACCAAGGGTTTGGGAGACCCAGTACTTC.

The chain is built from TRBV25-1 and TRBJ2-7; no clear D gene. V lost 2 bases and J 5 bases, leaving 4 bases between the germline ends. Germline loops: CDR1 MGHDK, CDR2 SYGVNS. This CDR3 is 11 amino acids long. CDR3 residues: CASSELDEQYF. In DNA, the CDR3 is TGTGCCAGCAGTGAACTCGACGAGCAGTACTTC.

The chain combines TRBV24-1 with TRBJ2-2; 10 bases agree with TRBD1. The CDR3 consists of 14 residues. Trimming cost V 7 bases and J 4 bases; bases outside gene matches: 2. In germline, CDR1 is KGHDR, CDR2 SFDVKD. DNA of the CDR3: TGTGCCACCAGCGGGACAGGGGTCACCGGGGAGCTGTTTTTT. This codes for CATSGTGVTGELFF.

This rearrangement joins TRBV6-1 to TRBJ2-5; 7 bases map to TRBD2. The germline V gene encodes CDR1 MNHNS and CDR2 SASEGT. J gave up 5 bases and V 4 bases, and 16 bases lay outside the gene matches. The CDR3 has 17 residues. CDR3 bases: TGTGCCAGCAGTGTTCACCTTCTTGGGGGGGGAGGGGAGACCCAGTACTTC. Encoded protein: CASSVHLLGGGGETQYF.

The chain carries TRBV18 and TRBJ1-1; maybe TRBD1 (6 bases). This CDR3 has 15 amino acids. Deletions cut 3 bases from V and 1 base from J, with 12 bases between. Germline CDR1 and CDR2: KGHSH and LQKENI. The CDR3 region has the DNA TGTGCCAGCTCACCGAGGATGACAGGGAACACTGAAGCTTTCTTT. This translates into CASSPRMTGNTEAFF.

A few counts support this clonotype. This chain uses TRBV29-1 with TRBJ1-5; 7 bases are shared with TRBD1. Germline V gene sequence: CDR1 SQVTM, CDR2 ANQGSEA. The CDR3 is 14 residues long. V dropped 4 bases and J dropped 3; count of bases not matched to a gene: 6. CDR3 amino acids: CSVVGTDPNQPQHF. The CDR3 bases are TGCAGCGTTGTCGGGACAGACCCCAATCAGCCCCAGCATTTT.

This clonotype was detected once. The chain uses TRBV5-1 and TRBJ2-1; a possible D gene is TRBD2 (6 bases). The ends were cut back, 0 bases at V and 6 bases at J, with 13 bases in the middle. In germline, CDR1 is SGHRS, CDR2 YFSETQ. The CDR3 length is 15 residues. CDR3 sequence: CASSLGDSLSNEQFF. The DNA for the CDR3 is TGCGCCAGCAGCTTGGGGGACTCACTCTCCAATGAGCAGTTCTTC.

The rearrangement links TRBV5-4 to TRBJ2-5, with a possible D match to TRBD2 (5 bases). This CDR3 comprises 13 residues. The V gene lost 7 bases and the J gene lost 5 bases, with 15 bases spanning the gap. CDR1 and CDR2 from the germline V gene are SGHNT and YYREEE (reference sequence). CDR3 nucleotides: TGTGCCAGCTCGCGGGTGGATTTGGAGACCCAGTACTTC. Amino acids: CASSRVDLETQYF.

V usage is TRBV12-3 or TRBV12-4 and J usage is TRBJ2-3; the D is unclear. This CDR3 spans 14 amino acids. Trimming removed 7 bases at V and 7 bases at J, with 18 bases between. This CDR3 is CASTPISGTNTQYF. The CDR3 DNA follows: TGTGCCAGCACCCCAATCTCGGGCACTAATACGCAGTATTTT.

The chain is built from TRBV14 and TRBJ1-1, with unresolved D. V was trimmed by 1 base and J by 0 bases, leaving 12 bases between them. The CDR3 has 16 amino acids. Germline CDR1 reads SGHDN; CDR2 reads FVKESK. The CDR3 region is CASSQVITWLNTEAFF. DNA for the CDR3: TGTGCCAGCAGCCAAGTTATAACATGGCTGAACACTGAAGCTTTCTTT. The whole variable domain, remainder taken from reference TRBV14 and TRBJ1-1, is EAGVTQFPSHSVIEKGQTVTLRCDPISGHDNLYWYRRVMGKEIKFLLHFVKESKQDESGMPNNRFLAERTGGTYSTLKVQPAELEDSGVYFCASSQVITWLNTEAFFGQGTRLTVV.

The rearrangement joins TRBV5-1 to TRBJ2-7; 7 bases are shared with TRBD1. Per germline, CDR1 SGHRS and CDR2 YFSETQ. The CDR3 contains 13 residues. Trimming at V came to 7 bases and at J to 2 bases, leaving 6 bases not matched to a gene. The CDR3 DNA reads TGCGCCAGCGGAACGGGACAGACCTACGAGCAGTACTTC. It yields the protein CASGTGQTYEQYF.

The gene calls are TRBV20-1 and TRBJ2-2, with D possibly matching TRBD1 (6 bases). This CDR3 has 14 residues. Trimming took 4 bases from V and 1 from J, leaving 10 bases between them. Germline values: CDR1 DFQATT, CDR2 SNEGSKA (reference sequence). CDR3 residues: CSATGAENTGELFF. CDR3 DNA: TGCAGTGCTACAGGGGCCGAGAACACCGGGGAGCTGTTTTTT.

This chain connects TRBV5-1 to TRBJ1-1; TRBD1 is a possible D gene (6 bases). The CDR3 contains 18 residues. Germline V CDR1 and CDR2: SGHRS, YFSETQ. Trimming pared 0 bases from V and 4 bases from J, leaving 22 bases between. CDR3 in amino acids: CASSLASQGSLLGTEAFF. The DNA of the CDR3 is TGCGCCAGCAGCTTGGCCTCACAGGGAAGCCTTTTAGGCACTGAAGCTTTCTTT. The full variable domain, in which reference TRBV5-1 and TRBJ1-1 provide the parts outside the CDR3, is KAGVTQTPRYLIKTRGQQVTLSCSPISGHRSVSWYQQTPGQGLQFLFEYFSETQRNKGNFPGRFSGRQFSNSRSEMNVSTLELGDSALYLCASSLASQGSLLGTEAFFGQGTRLTVV.

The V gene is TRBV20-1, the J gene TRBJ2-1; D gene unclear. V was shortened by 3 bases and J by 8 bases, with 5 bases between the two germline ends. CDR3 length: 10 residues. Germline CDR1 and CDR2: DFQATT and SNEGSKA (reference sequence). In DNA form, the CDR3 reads TGCAGTGCTAGCTCCCATGAGCAGTTCTTC. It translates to CSASSHEQFF.

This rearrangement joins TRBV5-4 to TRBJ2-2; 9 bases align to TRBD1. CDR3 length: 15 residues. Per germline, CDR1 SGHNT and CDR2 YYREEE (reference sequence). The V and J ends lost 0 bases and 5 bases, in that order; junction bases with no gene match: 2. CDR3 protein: CASSLAGTGTGELFF. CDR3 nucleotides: TGTGCCAGCAGCTTGGCCGGGACAGGGACCGGGGAGCTGTTTTTT.

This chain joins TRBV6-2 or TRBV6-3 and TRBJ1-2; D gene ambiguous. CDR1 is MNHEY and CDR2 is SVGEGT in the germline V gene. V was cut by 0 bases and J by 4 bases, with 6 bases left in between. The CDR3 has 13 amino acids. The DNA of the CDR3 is TGTGCCAGCAGTTACTCGAGCCCCTATGGCTACACCTTC. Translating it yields CASSYSSPYGYTF.